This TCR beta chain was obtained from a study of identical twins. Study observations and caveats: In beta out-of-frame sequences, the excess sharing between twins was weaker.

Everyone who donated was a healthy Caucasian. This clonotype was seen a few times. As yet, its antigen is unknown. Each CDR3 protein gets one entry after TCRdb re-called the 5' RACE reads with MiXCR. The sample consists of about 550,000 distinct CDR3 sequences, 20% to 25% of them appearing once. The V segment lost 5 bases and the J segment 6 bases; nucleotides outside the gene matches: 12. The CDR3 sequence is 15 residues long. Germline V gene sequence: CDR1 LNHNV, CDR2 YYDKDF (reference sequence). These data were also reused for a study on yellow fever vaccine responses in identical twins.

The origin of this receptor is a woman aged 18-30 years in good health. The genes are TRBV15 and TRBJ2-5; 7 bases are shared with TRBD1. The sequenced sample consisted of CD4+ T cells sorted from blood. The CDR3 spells CATSSLDRVGQTQYF. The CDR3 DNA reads TGTGCCACCAGCTCCCTAGACAGGGTCGGACAGACCCAGTACTTC.